What follows are 21 T cell receptor beta chains derived from one specimen sequenced in a study of metastatic and nonmetastatic thyroid tumors. MiXCR reprocessed the PCR reads for TCRdb. The sample yields over 15,000 clones, 25% to 30% seen once. Thyroid surgery had not been preceded by any treatment in any patient. The sample was tumor tissue. These receptors were obtained from a female donor with papillary thyroid cancer or a benign thyroid nodule (not recorded which). Some clones in this sample may be carry-over from other donors' samples.

Of note for this clone: Relative to the germline gene, one junction end is altered; a read error may explain this. Other DNA variants within this sample encode the same CDR3. The chain is built from TRBV18 and TRBJ1-2; D is possibly TRBD1 (5 bases). CDR3 length equals 15 residues. CDR1 KGHSH and CDR2 LQKENI come from the germline V gene. CDR3 in amino acids: CASSPVTGLNYGYTF. CDR3 in DNA: TGTGCCAGCTCACCAGTGACGGGACTAAACTATGGATACACCTTC.

This clone occurred many times. The rearrangement links TRBV20-1 to TRBJ1-1, with D perhaps matching TRBD1 (6 bases). The CDR3 is made up of 16 amino acids. Trimming left V 3 bases short and J 1 base short, with 18 bases between. CDR1 is DFQATT and CDR2 is SNEGSKA in the germline V gene (reference sequence). In nucleotides, the CDR3 is TGCAGTGCTAGGGTCGAATGGGGGGCGGCGAACACTGAAGCTTTCTTT. Its translation is CSARVEWGAANTEAFF.

Of note for this clone: A junction boundary mismatches the germline segment, possibly from a read error. This chain joins TRBV6-1 and TRBJ2-3; TRBD2 might be the D (6 bases). The CDR3 loop spans 15 amino acids. CDR1 MNHNS and CDR2 SASEGT come from the germline V gene. The CDR3 loop reads CASMRAGTSTDTQYF. The CDR3 DNA sequence: TGTGCCAGTATGAGAGCGGGTACTAGCACGGATACGCAGTATTTT.

This clone has only a few counts. The CDR3 sequence is CASKVRSVPSYGQYF. CDR3 nucleotides: TGTGCCAGCAAGGTGCGCTCAGTGCCCTCCTACGGTCAGTACTTC. The chain couples TRBV6-2 or TRBV6-3 to TRBJ2-7; no firm D call. The CDR3 extends over 15 amino acids. Trimming left V 7 bases short and J 10 bases short, with 26 bases between. Per germline, CDR1 MNHEY and CDR2 SVGEGT.

This clone was counted many times. The CDR3 does not close with the conserved phenylalanine or tryptophan, likely indicating a read error. V usage is TRBV11-2 and J usage is TRBJ2-7, with unresolved D. CDR1 and CDR2 (germline): SGHAT, FQNNGV. The CDR3 runs to 13 residues. The V end lost 6 bases, the J end lost 3 bases, and 12 bases lay between the germline ends. CDR3 coding DNA: TGTGCCAGCAGTCCAACCCCCTACTACGAGCAGTACTCC. The encoded protein is CASSPTPYYEQYS.

This clone was observed at least ten times. This CDR3 reads CASSKEDTQYF. CDR3 DNA sequence: TGCGCCAGCAGTAAGGAAGATACGCAGTATTTT. The genes are TRBV10-1 and TRBJ2-3; no definite D call. Trimming cost V 5 bases and J 5 bases, with 5 bases left between them. This CDR3 region has 11 residues. CDR1 and CDR2 (germline): WNHNN, SYGVQD (reference sequence).

This chain connects TRBV5-8 to TRBJ1-1; 8 positions match TRBD1. Germline CDR1 is SGHTS and CDR2 is YDEGEE. V trimming: 4 bases; J trimming: 2 bases; junction bases outside the gene matches: 7. CDR3 length: 15 amino acids. In DNA form, the CDR3 reads TGTGCCAGCAGCACATGGACAGGGCCTAACACTGAAGCTTTCTTT. It is translated as CASSTWTGPNTEAFF.

The chain uses TRBV28 and TRBJ1-1; 12 positions agree with TRBD1. J lost 4 bases, V lost 6 bases, and 6 bases had no gene match. The CDR3 sequence is 15 residues long. Germline V gene data show CDR1 as MDHEN and CDR2 as SYDVKM. CDR3 residues: CASRGQGAPGTEAFF. The CDR3 coding sequence is TGTGCCAGCAGGGGACAGGGGGCGCCGGGCACTGAAGCTTTCTTT.

Ten or more counts support this clone. The chain couples TRBV7-9 to TRBJ2-7; no clear D. CDR1 SEHNR and CDR2 FQNEAQ come from the germline V gene (reference sequence). With 6 bases removed from V and 7 bases from J, the gap between germline ends came to 16 bases. CDR3 length equals 13 residues. CDR3 nucleotides: TGTGCCAGCAGTTCTGGCCGAAGTATGGAGCAGTACTTC. Protein product: CASSSGRSMEQYF.

In its sample, this clone was seen many times. The CDR3 spells CASSTGIRAYEQYF. Here the CDR3 DNA reads TGTGCCAGCAGCACCGGGATCCGGGCCTACGAGCAGTACTTC. The chain is built from TRBV7-9 and TRBJ2-7; weak D call: TRBD2 (5 bases). The CDR3 totals 14 residues. Trimming cost V 5 bases and J 2 bases, with 13 bases left between them. From germline, CDR1 is SEHNR and CDR2 FQNEAQ (reference sequence).

This clone was seen only a few times. The chain couples TRBV7-6 to TRBJ1-4; D is undetermined. Germline V gene lookup returns CDR1 SGHVS and CDR2 FNYEAQ. This CDR3 is 12 amino acids long. Trimming stripped 7 bases from V and 5 bases from J, with 8 bases between. Here the CDR3 DNA reads TGTGCCAGCATCTTTGGGAATGAAAAACTGTTTTTT. Residues: CASIFGNEKLFF. Complete variable domain (other parts from reference TRBV7-6 and TRBJ1-4): GAGVSQSPRYKVTKRGQDVALRCDPISGHVSLYWYRQALGQGPEFLTYFNYEAQQDKSGLPNDRFSAERPEGSISTLTIQRTEQRDSAMYRCASIFGNEKLFFGSGTQLSVL.

This clone was found many times. This chain links TRBV10-2 with TRBJ2-1, with 12 bases identical to TRBD2. With V trimmed by 4 bases and J by 5 bases, 3 bases remained unmatched. The CDR3 extends over 15 amino acids. Germline loops: CDR1 WSHSY, CDR2 SAAADI. The CDR3 DNA sequence: TGCGCCAGCAGTGGGACTAGCGGGATGAACAATGAGCAGTTCTTC. Its translation is CASSGTSGMNNEQFF.

This chain's CDR3 is CAQGTGGTEAFF. CDR3 nucleotides: TGTGCCCAGGGAACAGGCGGGACTGAAGCTTTCTTT. J is TRBJ1-1 and V is TRBV7-2; a possible D gene is TRBD1 (5 bases). The CDR3 has 12 residues. CDR1 is SGHTA, CDR2 FQGNSA, per germline. Trimming stripped 11 bases from V and 5 bases from J, with 15 bases between.

This clone has only a few counts. The V call is TRBV6-2 or TRBV6-3, the J call TRBJ1-2; D unresolved. This CDR3 comprises 15 residues. Per germline, CDR1 MNHEY and CDR2 SVGEGT. V lost 2 bases, J lost 4 bases, and 14 bases lay in between. The chain's CDR3 is CASSYPRPGVYGYTF. The CDR3 DNA reads as TGTGCCAGCAGTTACCCGCGCCCTGGAGTCTATGGCTACACCTTC.

CDR3 amino acids: CASSPGTGNQPQHF. The DNA for the CDR3 is TGCGCCAGCAGCCCCGGGACAGGCAATCAGCCCCAGCATTTT. This rearrangement joins TRBV5-1 to TRBJ1-5; 7 bases agree with TRBD1. The length of the CDR3 is 14 residues. Trimming cost V 4 bases and J 2 bases; bases outside gene matches: 3. In germline, CDR1 is SGHRS, CDR2 YFSETQ.

Worth noting for this clone: Within the sample, other DNA sequences also encode this same CDR3. V usage is TRBV11-2 and J usage is TRBJ1-6; D is unclear. This CDR3 contains 12 residues. The ends were cut back, 3 bases at V and 8 bases at J, with 5 bases in the middle. Per the germline V gene, CDR1 is SGHAT and CDR2 is FQNNGV. DNA of the CDR3: TGTGCCAGCAGCTTTAGAGATTCACCCCTCCACTTT. It is translated as CASSFRDSPLHF. Full variable domain (outside the CDR3, taken from reference TRBV11-2 and TRBJ1-6): EAGVAQSPRYKIIEKRQSVAFWCNPISGHATLYWYQQILGQGPKLLIQFQNNGVVDDSQLPKDRFSAERLKGVDSTLKIQPAKLEDSAVYLCASSFRDSPLHFGNGTRLTVT.

There are a few counts of this clone. The chain is built from TRBV18 and TRBJ2-7, with 9 bases identical to TRBD2. With V trimmed by 3 bases and J by 7 bases, 7 bases remained unmatched. The CDR3 consists of 14 residues. Germline lookup yields CDR1 KGHSH and CDR2 LQKENI. The CDR3 sequence is CASSPSGGFGEQYF. Here the CDR3 DNA reads TGTGCCAGCTCACCTAGCGGGGGCTTTGGAGAGCAGTACTTC.

At least ten counts were recorded for this clone. The V call is TRBV7-2, the J call TRBJ2-7; maybe TRBD2 (6 bases). Trimming removed 0 bases from V and 6 bases from J, with 12 bases in between. Germline loops: CDR1 SGHTA, CDR2 FQGNSA. The CDR3 extends over 14 amino acids. Here the CDR3 reads CASSLATSSGEQYF. In DNA form, the CDR3 reads TGTGCCAGCAGCTTAGCCACTAGCTCGGGCGAGCAGTACTTC.

This clone was seen a handful of times. The chain joins TRBV27 to TRBJ2-1; D might be TRBD1 or TRBD2, each matching 5 bases. Germline-derived CDR1 and CDR2 are MNHEY and SMNVEV (reference sequence). The V gene lost 1 base and the J gene lost 4 bases, with 8 bases spanning the gap. The CDR3 sequence is 14 residues long. In DNA form, the CDR3 reads TGTGCCAGCAGTTTATATGAGGGGTACAATGAGCAGTTCTTC. Translating it yields CASSLYEGYNEQFF.

In the case of this clone: A much larger clonotype is one base distant, so this may be a read error. The chain has TRBV20-1 and TRBJ2-4; 7 bases align to TRBD1. Looked up from germline, CDR1 is DFQATT and CDR2 is SNEGSKA (reference sequence). This CDR3 has 15 residues. V lost 0 bases and J lost 3; bases outside the gene matches: 5. The CDR3 nucleotides read TGCAGTGCTAGAGAGGCTCAGGGGGACAAAAACATTCAGTACTTC. As protein: CSAREAQGDKNIQYF.

The V gene is TRBV5-6, the J gene TRBJ1-2; D is unresolved. Germline V CDR1 and CDR2: SGHDT, YYEEEE. The germline V and J ends were trimmed by 0 bases and 5 bases, with 23 bases remaining between them. The CDR3 runs 18 residues. The CDR3 DNA sequence: TGTGCCAGCAGCTTGGCGGGTGCCTTGTCCGGCTTAGGGTATGGCTACACCTTC. It specifies CASSLAGALSGLGYGYTF. Together with reference TRBV5-6 and TRBJ1-2, the CDR3 gives the full variable domain: DAGVTQSPTHLIKTRGQQVTLRCSPKSGHDTVSWYQQALGQGPQFIFQYYEEEERQRGNFPDRFSGHQFPNYSSELNVNALLLGDSALYLCASSLAGALSGLGYGYTFGSGTRLTVV.